Included here is one T cell receptor (beta chain) sequence, with context. The table came from immunoSEQ multiplex PCR; TCRdb's copy has only in-frame clones and leaves some out. This sample has approximately 170,000 clones, with roughly 90% found just once. These data come from a study of control samples from healthy donors and cancer patients. V was cut by 3 bases and J by 5 bases, with 8 bases left in between. The CDR3 totals 13 residues. Looked up from germline, CDR1 is KGHSH and CDR2 is LQKENI. This TCR came from a woman between 50 and 59 years old in good health. The chain uses TRBV18 and TRBJ1-5; D gene unclear. The sequenced sample was blood. CDR3 coding DNA: TGTGCCAGCTCACCTGCCCTGGATCAGCCCCAGCATTTT. Protein sequence: CASSPALDQPQHF.